This is a list of T cell receptor beta chains from one sample in a study of OX40 agonist ivuxolimab in advanced cancers. TCRdb's table, derived via immunoSEQ multiplex PCR, lists solely in-frame clones and lacks some. The table lists approximately 60,000 clones, roughly 84% of them singletons. The material was CD4+ or CD8+ T cells sorted from blood, obtained in a trial of the OX40 agonist ivuxolimab. The source of these receptors is an adult with an advanced solid tumor such as melanoma, head and neck, liver or kidney cancer. CDR3s include the opening cysteine and the closing phenylalanine or tryptophan. D genes are given only for firm matches. The size entry is marked missing in some rows and otherwise reads once, few, many or a size class.

clone_size,j_call,v_call,d_call,cdr3_nt,cdr3_aa
.,TRBJ2-7,TRBV2,.,TGTGCCAGCAGGGACAGATCCTACGAGCAGTACTTC,CASRDRSYEQYF
.,TRBJ2-1,TRBV2,.,TGTGCCAGGGGATCGTCAGGGAACGATTACAATGAGCAGTTCTTC,CARGSSGNDYNEQFF
.,TRBJ2-7,TRBV5-6,.,TGTGCCAGCAGCTTGGGGGGTCAGGGGATTTCCTACGAGCAGTACTTC,CASSLGGQGISYEQYF
.,TRBJ1-2,TRBV28,.,TGTGCCAGCAGTTTTCCGGGGTCGGGCTACACCTTC,CASSFPGSGYTF
few,TRBJ2-3,TRBV5-1,TRBD2,TGCGCCAGCAGCAAACTAGCGGGGGAGATCACAGATACGCAGTATTTT,CASSKLAGEITDTQYF
.,TRBJ1-6,TRBV30,.,TGTGCCTGGAAACGGTCCTCTCGTAATTCACCCCTCCACTTT,CAWKRSSRNSPLHF
.,TRBJ2-3,TRBV2,.,TGTGCCAGCAGTTCTAACACAGATACGCAGTATTTT,CASSSNTDTQYF
.,TRBJ2-5,TRBV10-3,.,TGTGCCATCAGTGAGTCGTTGGGTCAGAAAGAGACCCAGTACTTC,CAISESLGQKETQYF
once,TRBJ2-7,TRBV29-1,TRBD1,TGCAGCGTGGCATGGGACAGGCTCGACGAGCAGTACTTC,CSVAWDRLDEQYF
.,TRBJ2-7,TRBV18,.,TGTGCCAGCTCCCCGGGACCGACAACCTACGAGCAGTACTTC,CASSPGPTTYEQYF
.,TRBJ1-5,TRBV5-8,.,TGTGCCAGCAGCTCAGGGCTCAATCAGCCCCAGCATTTT,CASSSGLNQPQHF
.,TRBJ2-7,TRBV20-1,.,TGCAGTGCTCCGGGCCGGCCCGAGCAGTACTTC,CSAPGRPEQYF
few,TRBJ2-2,TRBV6-4,.,TGTGCCAGCAGTGAGGGGCACGGGGAGCTGTTTTTT,CASSEGHGELFF
.,TRBJ2-7,TRBV6-5,.,TGTGCCAGCAGTAAGACAGGACACCTCGGTAAGCAGTACTTC,CASSKTGHLGKQYF
.,TRBJ2-3,TRBV7-9,TRBD2,TGTGCCAGCAGCTTGACGGGAGGGCGAGACATAGATACGCAGTATTTT,CASSLTGGRDIDTQYF